Here is one TCR beta chain with its context. This entry belongs to a study of blood T cell repertoires in COVID-19. Sequenced by immunoSEQ multiplex PCR; TCRdb stores in-frame clones only, minus some. The table lists around 85,000 clones, around 87% of them singletons. The sequenced sample was peripheral blood. This TCR derives from a woman aged 80 or older with active or convalescent COVID-19.

CDR3 in amino acids: CASSPGLASGTETQYF. DNA of the CDR3: TGTGCCAGCAGTCCTGGGCTGGCTAGCGGGACGGAGACCCAGTACTTC. This rearrangement joins TRBV28 to TRBJ2-5, with TRBD2 matching 9 bases. CDR1 is MDHEN, CDR2 SYDVKM, per germline. CDR3 size: 16 residues. V shed 5 bases and J 5 bases; nucleotides not matched to a gene: 12. The variable domain in full, with the rest retrieved from reference TRBV28 and TRBJ2-5, is DVKVTQSSRYLVKRTGEKVFLECVQDMDHENMFWYRQDPGLGLRLIYFSYDVKMKEKGDIPEGYSVSREKKERFSLILESASTNQTSMYLCASSPGLASGTETQYFGPGTRLLVL.